A selection of T cell receptor beta chains follows, all from one sample in a study of regulatory T cells in long-lasting Graves disease. TCRdb fed the multiplex PCR reads into MiXCR, producing one record per CDR3 protein. The sample includes about 470,000 distinct CDR3 sequences, 15% to 20% of them seen just once. These records were also assigned to another study, of T cells in Graves' hyperthyroidism and ophthalmopathy.

The specimen comprised peripheral blood mononuclear cells (PBMCs), sampled at new diagnosis, from a patient treated with antithyroid drugs. Every receptor here comes from a man in his forties with Graves disease. Each CDR3 is given with its conserved first and last residue. The D gene is left open where the match is weak. Rows give clone size only sometimes, using once, few, many, or a class for an expanded clone.

size	V	J	D	DNA	CDR3
many	TRBV10-3	TRBJ2-7	.	TGTGCCGTCACCGGGCCAGAGGACTACGAGCAGTACTTC	CAVTGPEDYEQYF
.	TRBV4-1	TRBJ2-3	TRBD2	TGCGCCAGCAGCCCTCAAGGGGTGGCGGGAGGGGGGGATATGCAGTATTTT	CASSPQGVAGGGDMQYF
many	TRBV28	TRBJ1-4	.	TGTGCCAGCAGTTTCGCAGGGCGCGCGACTAATGAAAAACTGTTTTTT	CASSFAGRATNEKLFF
many	TRBV11-3	TRBJ2-5	.	TGTGCCAGCAGCGCACAGCACCAAGAGACCCAGTACTTC	CASSAQHQETQYF
many	TRBV5-1	TRBJ2-4	.	TGCGCCAGCAGCTTGGTATATCGGGGACTAGCCAAAAACATTCAGTACTTC	CASSLVYRGLAKNIQYF
.	TRBV30	TRBJ2-2	.	TGTGCCTGGAGTCGATCCCCCCGTTCGTCCGGGGAGCTGTTTTTT	CAWSRSPRSSGELFF
many	TRBV20-1	TRBJ1-1	TRBD1	TGCAGTGCTGCAACTCCGGGACAGCGTGGCACTGAAGCTTTCTTT	CSAATPGQRGTEAFF
many	TRBV28	TRBJ2-7	TRBD1	TGTGCCAGCAGTTCCCGTGGGACAGGTCGTCGCGAGCAGTACTTC	CASSSRGTGRREQYF
few	TRBV28	TRBJ2-2	TRBD2	TGTGCCAGCAGTACCGTTTACGGGAGGGCCGGGGAGCTGTTTTTT	CASSTVYGRAGELFF
.	TRBV6-1	TRBJ2-1	.	TGTGCCAGCAGTGAAGTCAGGGCCAATGAGCAGTTCTTC	CASSEVRANEQFF
once	TRBV29-1	TRBJ1-1	.	TGCAGCGTTGTTCTGTATAACACTGAAGCTTTCTTT	CSVVLYNTEAFF
many	TRBV2	TRBJ2-7	.	TGTGCCAGCACCCAGGGGCGCTTAAAGTACGAGCAGTACTTC	CASTQGRLKYEQYF
.	TRBV24-1	TRBJ1-6	TRBD1	TGTGCCACCAGTGCTTCAGGGGGTACACCCCTCCACTTT	CATSASGGTPLHF
many	TRBV5-1	TRBJ1-1	TRBD1	TGCGCCAGCAGCTCGCTGACAGGGCCACGGAACACTGAAGCTTTCTTT	CASSSLTGPRNTEAFF
many	TRBV7-2	TRBJ2-1	.	TGTGCCAGCAGTTTCGGGACCGCCAACAATGAGCAGTTCTTC	CASSFGTANNEQFF
.	TRBV20-1	TRBJ1-5	.	TGCAGTGCAAAGAGGGGCAGTCGCAATCAGCCCCAGCATTTT	CSAKRGSRNQPQHF
many	TRBV29-1	TRBJ2-5	.	TGCAGCGTTGAAGCGCAAGAGACCCAGTACTTC	CSVEAQETQYF
many	TRBV12-3/TRBV12-4	TRBJ2-7	.	TGTGCCAGCAGTGCTTGGGGAGCCTCCTACGAGCAGTACTTC	CASSAWGASYEQYF
many	TRBV11-2	TRBJ1-4	TRBD1	TGTGCCAGCAGCCCGGGACAGGGTGGGGGTGAAAAACTGTTTTTT	CASSPGQGGGEKLFF
many	TRBV20-1	TRBJ2-3	.	TGCAGTGCTAGAGATTGGGGAAGGAACACAGATACGCAGTATTTT	CSARDWGRNTDTQYF
few	TRBV2	TRBJ2-7	.	TGTGCCAGTGCGGTGGGCTCCTACGAGCAGTACTTC	CASAVGSYEQYF
many	TRBV7-9	TRBJ1-1	.	TGTGCCAGCAGCTTTTTTTACGGGGACCCTGAAGCTTTCTTT	CASSFFYGDPEAFF
.	TRBV4-1	TRBJ2-1	TRBD2	TGCGCCAGCAGCCAAGAGGGGGGGACCTACAATGAGCAGTTCTTC	CASSQEGGTYNEQFF
few	TRBV20-1	TRBJ2-1	TRBD2	TGCAGTGCTAGATCTTGGGGACGGGAGGGGTACAATGAGCAGTTCTTC	CSARSWGREGYNEQFF
many	TRBV20-1	TRBJ2-1	TRBD2	TGCAGTGCTAGGGGCCGACTAGCGGGAGTCTACAATGAGCAGTTCTTC	CSARGRLAGVYNEQFF
few	TRBV19	TRBJ1-5	TRBD1	TGTGCCAGTGCCCAGGGGGCGGGGCAGCCCCAGCATTTT	CASAQGAGQPQHF
.	TRBV11-2	TRBJ1-3	.	TGTGCCAGCAGCTTAGAAGGACGGGCCGTCTCTGGAAACACCATATATTTT	CASSLEGRAVSGNTIYF
many	TRBV2	TRBJ2-7	.	TGTGCCAGCAGTGAATTGGGGGACGAGCAGTACTTC	CASSELGDEQYF
.	TRBV19	TRBJ2-3	TRBD2	TGTGCCAGTAGTTCCGCCTTACTAGCGGGACTTACAGATACGCAGTATTTT	CASSSALLAGLTDTQYF
few	TRBV19	TRBJ2-1	TRBD2	TGTGCCAGTAGTATAGATTTTAGCGGGATCTCCTACAATGAGCAGTTCTTC	CASSIDFSGISYNEQFF
.	TRBV28	TRBJ2-3	TRBD1	TGTGCCAGCAAAGACGCCGGGACAGGCACAGATACGCAGTATTTT	CASKDAGTGTDTQYF
many	TRBV7-2	TRBJ2-2	TRBD2	TGTGCCAGCAGCTCCCCGACTAGCGGGAGGGTAGGCGGGGAGCTGTTTTTT	CASSSPTSGRVGGELFF
many	TRBV18	TRBJ2-2	.	TGTGCCAGCTCACGGAACCATAAAACCGGGGAGCTGTTTTTT	CASSRNHKTGELFF
many	TRBV15	TRBJ1-2	TRBD1	TGTGCCACCAGCAGAGATCTCGGGACAGGGAGCTATGGCTACACCTTC	CATSRDLGTGSYGYTF
.	TRBV16	TRBJ1-1	TRBD1	TGTGCCTCGTCGGGACAGCCCAAACGAACTGAAGCTTTCTTT	CASSGQPKRTEAFF
few	TRBV14	TRBJ1-1	TRBD1	TGTGCCAGCAGCCCTGGACAGGGGTGGGCTGAAGCTTTCTTT	CASSPGQGWAEAFF
few	TRBV20-1	TRBJ1-4	.	TGCAGTGCTAGGCCCCAGGGGTCTACTAATGAAAAACTGTTTTTT	CSARPQGSTNEKLFF
many	TRBV12-3/TRBV12-4	TRBJ2-2	.	TGTGCCAGCAGTCCCCTCGTGGGTGGGGAGCTGTTTTTT	CASSPLVGGELFF
few	TRBV12-5	TRBJ2-5	.	TGTGCTAGTGGTTTGGTGGGGACTTCAGAGACCCAGTACTTC	CASGLVGTSETQYF
many	TRBV2	TRBJ2-1	.	TGTGCCATTAGCACCCGGGCCAGAAGCTCCTACAATGAGCAGTTCTTC	CAISTRARSSYNEQFF
few	TRBV20-1	TRBJ2-6	.	TGCAGTGCTATTCTCTCTGGGGCCAACGTCCTGACTTTC	CSAILSGANVLTF
few	TRBV11-1	TRBJ2-7	TRBD2	TGTGCCAGCAGCTCAGCGGCAAGCGGGGGGCTATACGAGCAGTACTTC	CASSSAASGGLYEQYF
many	TRBV7-6	TRBJ2-5	.	TGTGCCAGCAGCTTGGGCCTTATGGAGACCCAGTACTTC	CASSLGLMETQYF
many	TRBV27	TRBJ1-2	.	TGTGCCAGCAGTTTAAAGTGGTACTATGGCTACACCTTC	CASSLKWYYGYTF
.	TRBV5-1	TRBJ1-6	TRBD1	TGCGCCAGCAGCTCCGGGACAGTCTATAATTCACCCCTCCACTTT	CASSSGTVYNSPLHF
.	TRBV7-9	TRBJ2-7	TRBD1	TGTGCCAGCAGCTTAGGGAGGACAGGGGGCGTCTACGAGCAGTACTTC	CASSLGRTGGVYEQYF
.	TRBV5-5	TRBJ1-4	.	TGTGCCAGCAGCAGGAGGAGTGCGGCGAGTAATGAAAAACTGTTTTTT	CASSRRSAASNEKLFF
few	TRBV19	TRBJ2-1	TRBD2	TGTGCCAGTACCGAGAAAAGACTAGCGGGAGTGAATGAGCAGTTCTTC	CASTEKRLAGVNEQFF
many	TRBV29-1	TRBJ2-1	.	TGCAGCGTTGAAACAGGGATTGTGGATGAGCAGTTCTTC	CSVETGIVDEQFF
few	TRBV12-5	TRBJ2-3	.	TGTGCTAGTGGTTTGGTCCTGGGCCGGAAGGACCGCACAGATACGCAGTATTTT	CASGLVLGRKDRTDTQYF